This is a list of T cell receptor beta chains from one sample in a study of cytomegalovirus exposure and HLA in healthy donors. This table comes from immunoSEQ multiplex PCR, and its TCRdb copy is limited to in-frame clones, with some not included. Of 110,000 or so clones in the sample, around 70% were seen once. Material for sequencing was PBMCs. The receptors stem from a man aged 25 to 40 in good health and CMV-seronegative. The CDR3 runs from the conserved cysteine through the conserved F or W. Only part of the rows carry a size: once, few, many, or a class if the clone is expanded.

TRBJ1-2,TRBV5-4,NA,CASSTTDYGYTF
TRBJ2-1,TRBV7-6,NA,CASSLEGSPYNEQFF
TRBJ2-1,TRBV7-2,NA,CASSFTSGSLNEQFF
TRBJ2-4,TRBV28,NA,CASSPVGGRDLNIQYF
TRBJ2-2,TRBV5-4,NA,CASKTLGGSGELFF
TRBJ2-2,TRBV27,NA,CASSLGRARNTGELFF
TRBJ2-2,TRBV5-4,NA,CASSLYSNTGELFF
TRBJ2-4,TRBV13,NA,CASSMTGENIQYF
TRBJ1-2,TRBV14,NA,CASSQQNYGYTF
TRBJ2-5,TRBV20-1,NA,CSARDIETQYF
TRBJ1-1,TRBV28,once,CASSSERSSGRSRVAFF
TRBJ1-2,TRBV28,few,CASMVSGGALSYGYTF
TRBJ2-1,TRBV9,NA,CASSVEVGRYYNEQFF
TRBJ2-3,TRBV7-3,NA,CASSPRTASTDTQYF
TRBJ1-5,TRBV6-5,few,CASSLRQGNQPQHF
TRBJ1-3,TRBV6-6,NA,CASSPDMMSSGNTIYF
TRBJ1-1,TRBV7-2,NA,CASSSRGNTEAFF
TRBJ1-2,TRBV19,NA,CASSIADSQGARGYTF
TRBJ1-4,TRBV5-1,NA,CASSFSGRDNEKLFF
TRBJ1-2,TRBV5-6,NA,CASSETGLYGYTF
TRBJ1-5,TRBV6-6,NA,CASTPPGITPQHF
TRBJ1-1,TRBV11-3,NA,CASSSGVNTEAFF
TRBJ1-5,TRBV28,NA,CASSLQSGLNQPQHF
TRBJ1-2,TRBV28,NA,CASSLSVGGQGRKNYGYTF
TRBJ2-5,TRBV25-1,NA,CASSLAGVETQYF
TRBJ1-5,TRBV28,NA,CASSEPDRVLQPQHF
TRBJ2-6,TRBV4-2,NA,CASSRGDVGPFSGANVLTF
TRBJ2-3,TRBV11-1,NA,CASSLNGGADTQYF
TRBJ2-5,TRBV2,NA,CASSRTSGIAPQYF
TRBJ2-2,TRBV19,NA,CASSTGETNTGELFF
TRBJ1-1,TRBV10-3,NA,CAISFGDNTEAFF
TRBJ2-5,TRBV4-2,NA,CASSQVFGGREETQYF
TRBJ1-1,TRBV6-5,NA,CASSDPREAFF
TRBJ1-1,TRBV7-2,few,CASRPQGASGFIGAFF
TRBJ2-1,TRBV4-3,few,CASSQSSVAYSYNEQFF
TRBJ2-7,TRBV18,NA,CASSPGTGSHEQYF
TRBJ2-5,TRBV9,NA,CASSWGQGAPIEETQYF
TRBJ2-7,TRBV7-2,NA,CASSLGGSPYEQYF
TRBJ1-5,TRBV9,NA,CASGGGGNSNQPQHF
TRBJ2-6,TRBV19,few,CASSPATGTGANVLTF
TRBJ2-4,TRBV5-6,NA,CASSLDWGVAKNIQYF
TRBJ2-3,TRBV5-1,NA,CASSFGTVLSDTQYF
TRBJ2-2,TRBV19,NA,CASNPRGLAGVAGELFF
TRBJ2-1,TRBV5-1,NA,CASSLLAGASNEQFF
TRBJ2-1,TRBV2,NA,CASSGAGTSGSNEQFF
TRBJ2-7,TRBV25-1,NA,CASSDSGTPYEQYF
TRBJ1-4,TRBV18,once,CASSRTKEGEKLFF
TRBJ1-2,TRBV4-3,NA,CASSQRVVQGQEGYTF
TRBJ1-2,TRBV9,NA,CASSGWTGGNYGYTF
TRBJ2-7,TRBV6-4,NA,CASRREAQAYEQYF
TRBJ2-7,TRBV13,NA,CASSLERGRSYEQYF
TRBJ2-5,TRBV5-4,NA,CASSLAGTSGETQYF
TRBJ1-3,TRBV19,few,CATHPGGGAAGNTIYF
TRBJ2-5,TRBV6-1,NA,CASSDLDRRKETQYF
TRBJ2-3,TRBV14,few,CASSPLAHREGTQYF
TRBJ2-1,TRBV7-2,once,CASRTSGVSYNEQFF
TRBJ1-1,TRBV6-1,NA,CATTGPTEAFF
TRBJ2-1,TRBV15,NA,CATSRGLADKQFF